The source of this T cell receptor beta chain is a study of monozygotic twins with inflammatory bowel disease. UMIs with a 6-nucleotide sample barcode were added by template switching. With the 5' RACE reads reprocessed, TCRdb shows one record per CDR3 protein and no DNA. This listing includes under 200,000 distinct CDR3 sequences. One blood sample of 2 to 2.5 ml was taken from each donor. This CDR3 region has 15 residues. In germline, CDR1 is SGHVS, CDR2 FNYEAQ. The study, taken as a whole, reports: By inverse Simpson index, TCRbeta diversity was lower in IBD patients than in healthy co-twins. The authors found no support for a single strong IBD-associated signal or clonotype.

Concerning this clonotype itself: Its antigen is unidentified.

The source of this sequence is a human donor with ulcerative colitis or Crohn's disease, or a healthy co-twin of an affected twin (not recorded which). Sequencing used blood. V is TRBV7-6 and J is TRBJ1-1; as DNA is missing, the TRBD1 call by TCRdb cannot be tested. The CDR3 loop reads CASSLATGAATEAFF.